These 22 T cell receptor beta chains were sequenced from one sample in a study of a mutant IDH1 vaccine in newly diagnosed glioma. Noted time point: week 35, safety follow-up. Each dose delivered 300 ug of mutant IDH1 20-mer peptide subcutaneously with imiquimod. Sequenced by immunoSEQ multiplex PCR; TCRdb stores in-frame clones only, minus some. The table includes around 41,000 clones, approximately 92% detected once. For these receptors, no antigen is known. Sequenced here: PBMCs, sampled from a glioma patient whose treatment included an IDH1 peptide vaccine. The receptors shown here come from a man aged 35 to 55 with glioma.

This rearrangement joins TRBV7-3 to TRBJ2-6, with D possibly being TRBD1 (5 bases). Between the trimmed V and J ends, which lost 5 bases and 1 base, there was a span of 12 bases. There are 16 residues in the CDR3. Germline V gene sequence: CDR1 SGHTA, CDR2 FQGTGA. DNA of the CDR3: TGTGCCAGCAGCACCCGGACAACTTCTGGGGCCAACGTCCTGACTTTC. Translating it yields CASSTRTTSGANVLTF.

The rearrangement joins TRBV9 to TRBJ2-1; the match to TRBD2 covers 7 bases. The CDR3 covers 15 residues. The germline V gene has CDR1 SGDLS and CDR2 YYNGEE. The V segment lost 0 bases and the J segment 8 bases; nucleotides outside the gene matches: 8. This chain's CDR3 is CASSVDGGSIYEQFF. The CDR3, as DNA: TGTGCCAGCAGCGTAGATGGCGGGAGTATATATGAGCAGTTCTTC. Drawing the rest from reference TRBV9 and TRBJ2-1, the complete variable domain is DSGVTQTPKHLITATGQRVTLRCSPRSGDLSVYWYQQSLDQGLQFLIQYYNGEERAKGNILERFSAQQFPDLHSELNLSSLELGDSALYFCASSVDGGSIYEQFFGPGTRLTVL.

The chain links TRBV6-1 to TRBJ2-2; either TRBD1 or TRBD2 may supply D (5 bases each). Germline CDR1 reads MNHNS; CDR2 reads SASEGT. The V end was cut by 2 bases, the J end by 7 bases, with 14 bases between. This CDR3 comprises 15 residues. The CDR3 nucleotides read TGTGCCAGCAGTGAAAGGGGACGTAGGATCGGGGAGCTGTTTTTT. Translation gives CASSERGRRIGELFF.

This sequence joins TRBV5-6 and TRBJ2-3, with D maybe TRBD1 (6 bases). CDR1 SGHDT and CDR2 YYEEEE come from the germline V gene. The CDR3 is 16 residues long. V lost 2 bases to trimming and J lost 0 bases, with 13 bases between them. For the CDR3, the DNA is TGTGCCAGCAGCTTTTACAGGGAAATTAGCACAGATACGCAGTATTTT. Translation: CASSFYREISTDTQYF.

This chain joins TRBV19 and TRBJ2-7, with TRBD1 matching 10 bases. The CDR3 is 15 residues long. Germline V gene data show CDR1 as LNHDA and CDR2 as SQIVND (reference sequence). After removal of 5 bases from V and 10 bases from J, the junction contained 14 bases not matched to a gene. The CDR3 bases are TGTGCCAGTAGTCCCGATCCGGGACAGGGGAAGAAACAGTACTTC. Translation: CASSPDPGQGKKQYF.

The CDR3 DNA reads TGTGCCAGCAGCTCAGACGCGGGGCCATACAATGAGCAGTTCTTC. Translated: CASSSDAGPYNEQFF. The J gene is TRBJ2-1, the V gene TRBV4-2, with D possibly being TRBD2 (6 bases). Germline assignment: CDR1 LGHNA and CDR2 YNFKEQ. V dropped 5 bases and J dropped 4 bases, with 15 bases sitting between them. The length of the CDR3 is 15 residues.

The chain uses TRBV2 and TRBJ2-5, with D possibly matching TRBD2 (5 bases). With 7 bases removed from V and 4 bases from J, the gap between germline ends came to 13 bases. The CDR3 is made up of 13 amino acids. CDR1 is SNHLY, CDR2 FYNNEI, per germline. The CDR3 DNA reads as TGTGCCAGCAATATCGGGGTTGGAGAGACCCAGTACTTC. This sequence encodes CASNIGVGETQYF. Looking up the rest from reference TRBV2 and TRBJ2-5 gives the full variable domain: EPEVTQTPSHQVTQMGQEVILRCVPISNHLYFYWYRQILGQKVEFLVSFYNNEISEKSEIFDDQFSVERPDGSNFTLKIRSTKLEDSAMYFCASNIGVGETQYFGPGTRLLVL.

The J gene is TRBJ2-5, the V gene TRBV30, with D perhaps being TRBD1 or TRBD2 (5 bases each). The CDR3 runs 14 residues. In germline, CDR1 is GTSNPN, CDR2 SVGIG (reference sequence). Trimming cost V 3 bases and J 7 bases, with 18 bases left between them. CDR3 bases: TGTGCCTGGAGCCCAGGACACAGCCGGGGGACCCAGTACTTC. Translated: CAWSPGHSRGTQYF.

This chain links TRBV5-1 with TRBJ1-6, with D possibly TRBD1 on 5 matching bases. Germline assignment: CDR1 SGHRS and CDR2 YFSETQ. V was shortened by 3 bases and J by 10 bases, with 14 bases between the two germline ends. The CDR3 is 14 amino acids. For the CDR3, the DNA is TGCGCCAGCAGCTCAGGGAGTTCGGGATCACCCCTCCACTTT. This gives the protein CASSSGSSGSPLHF.

This chain links TRBV28 with TRBJ2-7; D is possibly TRBD2 (6 bases). Deletions cut 3 bases from V and 2 bases from J, with 17 bases between. CDR1 MDHEN and CDR2 SYDVKM come from the germline V gene. The CDR3 sequence is 16 residues long. The CDR3 bases are TGTGCCAGCAGTTTCCCGTCGTGGGGGGTCCCCTACGAGCAGTACTTC. Protein product: CASSFPSWGVPYEQYF.

V usage is TRBV6-5 and J usage is TRBJ1-5; D gene unclear. Germline loops: CDR1 MNHEY, CDR2 SVGAGI. The CDR3 covers 15 residues. Between the trimmed V and J ends, which lost 5 bases and 3 bases, there was a span of 14 bases. The CDR3 DNA is TGTGCCAGCAGTCCGAGAGGGATTTCCAATCAGCCCCAGCATTTT. This translates into CASSPRGISNQPQHF.

The V gene is TRBV6-5, the J gene TRBJ1-2; D is undetermined. This CDR3 comprises 14 residues. Per germline, CDR1 MNHEY and CDR2 SVGAGI. Trimming removed 5 bases from V and 3 bases from J, with 13 bases in between. CDR3 sequence reads: CASSEGRRYYGYTF. As DNA, the CDR3 is TGTGCCAGCAGTGAAGGACGCCGGTACTATGGCTACACCTTC.

This sequence joins TRBV5-1 and TRBJ2-6; no clear D gene. CDR1 is SGHRS, CDR2 YFSETQ, per germline. Trimming removed 9 bases from V and 1 base from J, with 5 bases in between. The CDR3 has 12 residues. As DNA, the CDR3 is TGCGCCACCGCATCTGGGGCCAACGTCCTGACTTTC. As protein: CATASGANVLTF. Using reference TRBV5-1 and TRBJ2-6 for the parts outside the CDR3, the full variable domain is KAGVTQTPRYLIKTRGQQVTLSCSPISGHRSVSWYQQTPGQGLQFLFEYFSETQRNKGNFPGRFSGRQFSNSRSEMNVSTLELGDSALYLCATASGANVLTFGAGSRLTVL.

The chain joins TRBV11-2 to TRBJ2-7, with TRBD1 matching over 10 bases. This CDR3 spans 14 amino acids. After removal of 4 bases from V and 12 bases from J, the junction contained 12 bases not matched to a gene. Germline V gene sequence: CDR1 SGHAT, CDR2 FQNNGV. CDR3 bases: TGTGCCAGCAGCTCAGCCGGGACAGGGGAGTTGACGTACGTC. Protein product: CASSSAGTGELTYV.

This clone turned up a few times. CDR3 loop: CASSSPGRNQPQHF. DNA for the CDR3: TGTGCCAGCAGTTCCCCGGGACGCAATCAGCCCCAGCATTTT. The chain carries TRBV28 and TRBJ1-5; TRBD1 is a possible D gene (5 bases). In germline, CDR1 is MDHEN, CDR2 SYDVKM. The CDR3 covers 14 residues. The V gene lost 4 bases and the J gene lost 2 bases, with 9 bases spanning the gap.

V is TRBV5-1 and J is TRBJ2-7; no reliable D call. This CDR3 has 13 residues. Germline CDR1 SGHRS, CDR2 YFSETQ. V was clipped by 1 base and J by 6 bases, with 11 bases between them. CDR3 in DNA: TGCGCCAGCAGCTTGAGCTCCCGATCCGAGCAGTACGTC. It specifies CASSLSSRSEQYV.

The gene calls are TRBV4-1 and TRBJ2-4; no clear D. The CDR3 is 16 residues long. The V end lost 0 bases, the J end lost 0 bases, and 9 bases lay between the germline ends. In germline, CDR1 is MGHRA, CDR2 YSYEKL. The chain's CDR3 is CASSQDTTAAKNIQYF. Written as DNA, the CDR3 is TGCGCCAGCAGCCAAGATACGACGGCAGCCAAAAACATTCAGTACTTC.

The chain combines TRBV5-1 with TRBJ1-6; TRBD1 matches 10 bases. Germline V gene sequence: CDR1 SGHRS, CDR2 YFSETQ. This CDR3 contains 16 residues. The trim removed 4 bases at V and 6 bases at J, leaving 7 bases unmatched. CDR3 residues: CASSGPTGGGNSPLHF. CDR3 DNA: TGCGCCAGCAGCGGCCCGACAGGGGGCGGTAATTCACCCCTCCACTTT.

The chain carries TRBV28 and TRBJ2-5; D unclear. V shed 5 bases and J shed 4 bases, with 17 bases lying between them. This CDR3 region has 15 residues. CDR1 is MDHEN and CDR2 is SYDVKM in the germline V gene. Written as DNA, the CDR3 is TGTGCCAGCAGTCCACCGCGCAAGGGCGGAGAGACCCAGTACTTC. It translates to CASSPPRKGGETQYF.

The V and J genes are TRBV5-1 and TRBJ2-1; 12 bases line up with TRBD2. Germline V CDR1 and CDR2: SGHRS, YFSETQ. V gave up 0 bases and J gave up 9 bases; unmatched junction bases: 7. This CDR3 comprises 16 residues. In DNA, the CDR3 is TGCGCCAGCAGCTTGGTCCTAGCGGGAGGGCCGGTTGAGCAGTTCTTC. Protein: CASSLVLAGGPVEQFF.

This chain connects TRBV11-2 to TRBJ2-5; 8 bases align to TRBD2. The junction had 7 bases not matched to a gene; V was cut back by 4 bases and J by 6 bases. Looked up from germline, CDR1 is SGHAT and CDR2 is FQNNGV. This CDR3 has 14 residues. The CDR3 DNA is TGTGCCAGCAGCTCCTTCGGGGGGGCCCAGACCCAGTACTTC. It codes for CASSSFGGAQTQYF.

The table lists this clone with a count of one. The rearrangement links TRBV10-3 to TRBJ2-7; D is possibly TRBD1 (5 bases). The V and J ends lost 5 bases and 5 bases respectively, with 13 bases between them. The CDR3 has 13 residues. Per germline, CDR1 ENHRY and CDR2 SYGVKD. In DNA, the CDR3 is TGTGCCATCAGTTACTTAACAGGAGACGAGCAGTACTTC. Translated: CAISYLTGDEQYF.